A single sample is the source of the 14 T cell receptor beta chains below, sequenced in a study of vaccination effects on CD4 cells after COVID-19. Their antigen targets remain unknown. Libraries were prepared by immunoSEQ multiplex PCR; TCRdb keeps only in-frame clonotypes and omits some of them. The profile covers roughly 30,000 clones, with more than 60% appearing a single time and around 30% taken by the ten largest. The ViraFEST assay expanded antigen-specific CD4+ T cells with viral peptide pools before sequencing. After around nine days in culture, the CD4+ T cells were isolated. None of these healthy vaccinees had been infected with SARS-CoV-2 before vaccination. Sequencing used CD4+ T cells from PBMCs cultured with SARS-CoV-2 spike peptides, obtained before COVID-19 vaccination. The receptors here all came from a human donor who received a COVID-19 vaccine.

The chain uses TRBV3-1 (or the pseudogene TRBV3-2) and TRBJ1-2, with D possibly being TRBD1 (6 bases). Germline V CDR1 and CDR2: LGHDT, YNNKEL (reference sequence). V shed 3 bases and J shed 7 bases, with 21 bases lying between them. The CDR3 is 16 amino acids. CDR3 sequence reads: CASSQSAGGALSGYTF. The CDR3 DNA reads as TGTGCCAGCAGCCAGTCAGCGGGGGGGGCGCTCAGTGGCTACACCTTC.

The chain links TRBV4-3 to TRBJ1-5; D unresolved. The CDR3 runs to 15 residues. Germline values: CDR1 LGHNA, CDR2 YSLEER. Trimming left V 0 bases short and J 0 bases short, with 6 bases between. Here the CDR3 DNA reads TGCGCCAGCAGCCAAGAGACGGGTAGCAATCAGCCCCAGCATTTT. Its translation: CASSQETGSNQPQHF.

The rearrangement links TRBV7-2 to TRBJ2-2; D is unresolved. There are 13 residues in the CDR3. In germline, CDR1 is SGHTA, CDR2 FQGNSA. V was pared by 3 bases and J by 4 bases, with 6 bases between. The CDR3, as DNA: TGTGCCAGCAGCTTCCCTGGCACCGGGGAGCTGTTTTTT. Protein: CASSFPGTGELFF.

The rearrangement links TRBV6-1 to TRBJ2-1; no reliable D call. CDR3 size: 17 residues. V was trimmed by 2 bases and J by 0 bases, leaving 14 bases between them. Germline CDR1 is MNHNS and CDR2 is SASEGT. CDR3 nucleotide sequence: TGTGCCAGCAGTGAATCGGTCTCATCCAACTCCTACAATGAGCAGTTCTTC. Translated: CASSESVSSNSYNEQFF.

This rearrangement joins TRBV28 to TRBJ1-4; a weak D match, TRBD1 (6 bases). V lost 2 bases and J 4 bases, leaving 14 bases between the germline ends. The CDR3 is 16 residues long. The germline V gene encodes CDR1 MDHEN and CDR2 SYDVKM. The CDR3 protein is CASSLLGGGYNEKLFF. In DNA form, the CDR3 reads TGTGCCAGCAGTTTACTGGGAGGGGGATATAATGAAAAACTGTTTTTT.

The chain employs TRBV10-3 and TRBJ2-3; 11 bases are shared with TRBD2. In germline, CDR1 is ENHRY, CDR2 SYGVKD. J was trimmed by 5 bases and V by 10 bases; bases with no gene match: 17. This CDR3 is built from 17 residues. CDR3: CATGRLAGTISVDTQYF. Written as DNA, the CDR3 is TGTGCCACAGGGAGACTAGCGGGGACCATTAGTGTAGATACGCAGTATTTT.

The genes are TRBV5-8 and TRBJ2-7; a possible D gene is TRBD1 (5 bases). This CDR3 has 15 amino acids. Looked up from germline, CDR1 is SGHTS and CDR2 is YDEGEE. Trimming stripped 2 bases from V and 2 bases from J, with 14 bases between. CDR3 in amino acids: CASSLHRIQAYEQYF. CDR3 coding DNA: TGTGCCAGCAGCTTACACCGGATACAGGCCTACGAGCAGTACTTC.

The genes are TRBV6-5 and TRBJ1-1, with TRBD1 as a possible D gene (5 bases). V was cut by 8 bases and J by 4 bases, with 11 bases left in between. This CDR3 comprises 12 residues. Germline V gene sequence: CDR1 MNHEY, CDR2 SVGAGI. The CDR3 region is CASRLGVTEAFF. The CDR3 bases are TGTGCCAGCCGTTTGGGGGTCACTGAAGCTTTCTTT.

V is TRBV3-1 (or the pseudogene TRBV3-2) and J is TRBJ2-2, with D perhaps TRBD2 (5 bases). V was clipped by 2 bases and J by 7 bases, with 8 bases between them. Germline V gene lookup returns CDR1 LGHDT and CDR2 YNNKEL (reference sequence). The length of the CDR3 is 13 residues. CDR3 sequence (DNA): TGTGCCAGCAGCCAATCGGAGGTCGGGGAGCTGTTTTTT. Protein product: CASSQSEVGELFF.

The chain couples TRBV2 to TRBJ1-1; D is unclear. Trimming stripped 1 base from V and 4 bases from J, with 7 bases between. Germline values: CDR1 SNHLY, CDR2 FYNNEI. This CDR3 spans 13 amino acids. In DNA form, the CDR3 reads TGTGCCAGCAGTGAAGGGCAGATCACTGAAGCTTTCTTT. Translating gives CASSEGQITEAFF. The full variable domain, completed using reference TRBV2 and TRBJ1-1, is EPEVTQTPSHQVTQMGQEVILRCVPISNHLYFYWYRQILGQKVEFLVSFYNNEISEKSEIFDDQFSVERPDGSNFTLKIRSTKLEDSAMYFCASSEGQITEAFFGQGTRLTVV.

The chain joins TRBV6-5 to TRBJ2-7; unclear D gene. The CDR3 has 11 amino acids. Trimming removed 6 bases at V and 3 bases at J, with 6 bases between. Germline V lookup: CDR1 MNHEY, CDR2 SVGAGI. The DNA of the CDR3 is TGTGCCAGCAGCACCTACTACGAGCAGTACTTC. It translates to CASSTYYEQYF.

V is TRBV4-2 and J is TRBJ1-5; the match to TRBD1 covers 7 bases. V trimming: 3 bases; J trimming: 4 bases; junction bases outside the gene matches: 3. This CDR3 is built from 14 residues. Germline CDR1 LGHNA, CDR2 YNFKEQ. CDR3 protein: CASSHGTANQPQHF. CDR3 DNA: TGTGCCAGCAGCCACGGGACAGCTAATCAGCCCCAGCATTTT.

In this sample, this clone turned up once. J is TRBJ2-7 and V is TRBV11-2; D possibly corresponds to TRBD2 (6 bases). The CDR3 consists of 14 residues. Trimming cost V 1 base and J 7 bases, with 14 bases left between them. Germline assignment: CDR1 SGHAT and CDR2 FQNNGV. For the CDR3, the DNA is TGTGCCAGCAGCTTAGGGACAAAAGGAGGGGAGCAGTACTTC. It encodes CASSLGTKGGEQYF.

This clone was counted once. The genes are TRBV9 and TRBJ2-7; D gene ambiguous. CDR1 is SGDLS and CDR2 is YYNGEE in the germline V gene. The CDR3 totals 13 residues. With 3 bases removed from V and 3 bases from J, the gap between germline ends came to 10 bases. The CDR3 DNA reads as TGTGCCAGCAGCGCCGGCAGAGGCTACGAGCAGTACTTC. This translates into CASSAGRGYEQYF.